This T cell receptor (beta chain) was captured in a study of T cell responses to AZD1222 COVID-19 vaccine. Study-wide background: Whether given at about 4 or about 12 weeks, second doses were pooled.

Method: immunoSEQ multiplex PCR; TCRdb's copy keeps in-frame clones and lacks some. This table holds 65,000 to 70,000 clones, 65% to 90% found once. The sequences come from peripheral blood, collected on day 0 of AZD1222 vaccination. The receptor's source is an adult in good health.

CDR3 region: CASSTGLAEGDTQYF. The CDR3 DNA follows: TGTGCCAGCAGTACCGGACTAGCGGAGGGGGATACGCAGTATTTT. The V and J genes are TRBV6-4 and TRBJ2-3; 10 positions match TRBD2. This CDR3 has 15 residues. Germline-derived CDR1 and CDR2 are MRHNA and SNTAGT. J gave up 6 bases and V 5 bases, and 8 bases lay outside the gene matches.